The 29 T cell receptor beta chains below come from one sample, sequenced in a study of blood T cell repertoires in COVID-19. Produced via immunoSEQ multiplex PCR; TCRdb's table is partial and in-frame only. The table lists about 250,000 clones, 87% of them singletons. The sequencing input was PBMCs or T cells enriched from blood (not recorded which). Receptors were obtained from a woman in her twenties or thirties with acute COVID-19.

This chain links TRBV9 with TRBJ2-1, with D possibly TRBD1 on 6 matching bases. The CDR3 is made up of 15 amino acids. CDR1 is SGDLS, CDR2 YYNGEE, per germline. V gave up 3 bases and J gave up 5 bases, with 15 bases separating them. CDR3 residues: CASSETGTPDNEQFF. For the CDR3, the DNA is TGTGCCAGCAGCGAGACCGGGACACCGGACAATGAGCAGTTCTTC.

The CDR3 sequence: CAWSEGQASSGNTIYF. The CDR3 region has the DNA TGTGCCTGGAGTGAGGGACAGGCCAGCTCTGGAAACACCATATATTTT. The rearrangement joins TRBV30 to TRBJ1-3; 8 positions match TRBD1. J lost 0 bases, V lost 1 base, and 5 bases had no gene match. The CDR3 has 16 amino acids. Per germline, CDR1 GTSNPN and CDR2 SVGIG (reference sequence).

This clone appeared a single time. Here the CDR3 DNA reads TGTGCCAGCAGCCCGGACCAGGGGCCCTACGAGCAGTACTTC. Translated, it gives CASSPDQGPYEQYF. The chain combines TRBV5-4 with TRBJ2-7; possibly TRBD1 for D (6 bases). The CDR3 runs 14 residues. V dropped 4 bases and J dropped 2 bases, with 13 bases sitting between them. Per the germline V gene, CDR1 is SGHNT and CDR2 is YYREEE (reference sequence).

This sequence joins TRBV5-1 and TRBJ2-1; 9 nucleotides align to TRBD1. J gave up 6 bases and V 4 bases, and 11 bases lay outside the gene matches. The CDR3 is 16 amino acids. CDR1 is SGHRS and CDR2 is YFSETQ in the germline V gene. CDR3 in DNA: TGCGCCAGCAGCCCCCGGACAGGGGAGGCCTCCAATGAGCAGTTCTTC. The encoded protein is CASSPRTGEASNEQFF. Full variable domain (remainder filled in from reference TRBV5-1 and TRBJ2-1): KAGVTQTPRYLIKTRGQQVTLSCSPISGHRSVSWYQQTPGQGLQFLFEYFSETQRNKGNFPGRFSGRQFSNSRSEMNVSTLELGDSALYLCASSPRTGEASNEQFFGPGTRLTVL.

The V and J genes are TRBV19 and TRBJ1-4; D may be TRBD1 (6 bases). The V gene lost 7 bases and the J gene lost 7 bases, with 19 bases spanning the gap. Germline V CDR1 and CDR2: LNHDA, SQIVND (reference sequence). This CDR3 has 15 amino acids. The CDR3 DNA sequence: TGTGCCAGTACCCGTGGGGGGGCAGATGGTGAAAAACTGTTTTTT. Translation gives CASTRGGADGEKLFF.

The rearrangement links TRBV7-6 to TRBJ1-2; 9 bases align to TRBD1. Germline lookup yields CDR1 SGHVS and CDR2 FNYEAQ. With 1 base clipped from V and 6 bases from J, the junction kept 6 bases outside the gene matches. This CDR3 contains 15 residues. The CDR3 here is CASSLDPGQGDGYTF. In DNA, the CDR3 is TGTGCCAGCAGCTTAGACCCGGGACAGGGCGATGGCTACACCTTC.

The chain's CDR3 is CASSIQDRGSSYEQYF. DNA for the CDR3: TGTGCCAGCAGCATCCAGGACAGGGGTAGCTCCTACGAGCAGTACTTC. The rearrangement joins TRBV5-5 to TRBJ2-7; 9 bases map to TRBD1. After removal of 4 bases from V and 0 bases from J, the junction contained 8 bases not matched to a gene. From germline, CDR1 is SGHKS and CDR2 YYEKEE (reference sequence). This CDR3 is built from 16 residues. The whole variable domain, filled in from reference TRBV5-5 and TRBJ2-7, reads DAGVTQSPTHLIKTRGQQVTLRCSPISGHKSVSWYQQVLGQGPQFIFQYYEKEERGRGNFPDRFSARQFPNYSSELNVNALLLGDSALYLCASSIQDRGSSYEQYFGPGTRLTVT.

This chain connects TRBV12-5 to TRBJ1-5; D uncertain. The CDR3 is made up of 16 amino acids. V lost 6 bases and J 0 bases, leaving 15 bases between the germline ends. CDR1 and CDR2 from the germline V gene are LGHNT and FRNRAP. In DNA, the CDR3 is TGTGCTAGTGGCACAACAGAGCCCTATAGCAATCAGCCCCAGCATTTT. This encodes CASGTTEPYSNQPQHF.

This clone was picked up a small number of times. The chain is built from TRBV7-9 and TRBJ1-2; 7 bases are shared with TRBD1. This CDR3 has 15 amino acids. Germline V gene lookup returns CDR1 SEHNR and CDR2 FQNEAQ (reference sequence). V trimming: 1 base; J trimming: 3 bases; junction bases outside the gene matches: 5. The CDR3 loop is CASSLERQGDYGYTF. CDR3 sequence (DNA): TGTGCCAGCAGCTTAGAAAGACAGGGCGACTATGGCTACACCTTC. The full variable domain, with the rest looked up from reference TRBV7-9 and TRBJ1-2, is DTGVSQNPRHKITKRGQNVTFRCDPISEHNRLYWYRQTLGQGPEFLTYFQNEAQLEKSRLLSDRFSAERPKGSFSTLEIQRTEQGDSAMYLCASSLERQGDYGYTFGSGTRLTVV.

The V gene is TRBV18, the J gene TRBJ1-2; TRBD1 matches at 7 bases. CDR3 length equals 17 residues. CDR1 is KGHSH, CDR2 LQKENI, per germline. J lost 0 bases, V lost 0 bases, and 7 bases had no gene match. CDR3: CASSPPEGTVANYGYTF. The CDR3 region has the DNA TGTGCCAGCTCACCACCGGAGGGGACAGTAGCTAACTATGGCTACACCTTC.

J is TRBJ1-2 and V is TRBV5-6; D perhaps matches TRBD1 (5 bases). The length of the CDR3 is 11 residues. Trimming cost V 5 bases and J 9 bases, with 11 bases left between them. Germline lookup yields CDR1 SGHDT and CDR2 YYEEEE. CDR3 amino acids: CASSLDSSYTF. The CDR3 nucleotides are TGTGCCAGCAGTTTAGACAGCAGCTACACCTTC.

This chain joins TRBV7-2 and TRBJ2-1; D is perhaps TRBD2 (5 bases). V lost 3 bases to trimming and J lost 16 bases, with 19 bases between them. The CDR3 totals 13 residues. Looked up from germline, CDR1 is SGHTA and CDR2 is FQGNSA. The DNA of the CDR3 is TGTGCCAGCAGCTTTGACGTCCGGGGTCTGAAATTCTTC. Translation gives CASSFDVRGLKFF.

The chain joins TRBV23-1 to TRBJ2-7; tentative D call: TRBD2 (5 bases). TRBV23-1 is an ORF, and what it does is uncertain. Trimming shortened V by 3 bases and J by 3 bases, and 21 bases separated the two germline ends. The CDR3 consists of 17 residues. The CDR3 here is CASSHTDTAGGSYEQYF. For the CDR3, the DNA is TGCGCCAGCAGTCATACAGACACAGCTGGTGGGAGCTACGAGCAGTACTTC.

This clone was detected only once. V is TRBV7-8 and J is TRBJ2-7, with 7 bases matching TRBD1. The CDR3 length is 14 residues. V dropped 6 bases and J dropped 6; count of bases not matched to a gene: 11. CDR1 SGHVS and CDR2 FQNEAQ come from the germline V gene. The CDR3 loop reads CASSIDRALVEQYF. Here the CDR3 DNA reads TGTGCCAGCAGTATCGACAGGGCCCTTGTCGAGCAGTACTTC.

J is TRBJ2-1 and V is TRBV12-3 or TRBV12-4; D may be TRBD2 (6 bases). This CDR3 is built from 11 residues. Trimming took 7 bases from V and 7 from J, leaving 8 bases between them. The CDR3 spells CASKGGNEQFF. In DNA, the CDR3 is TGTGCCAGCAAAGGAGGGAATGAGCAGTTCTTC.

The chain joins TRBV4-1 to TRBJ2-1, with TRBD2 identical over 12 bases. Per the germline V gene, CDR1 is MGHRA and CDR2 is YSYEKL. The CDR3 runs to 16 residues. V dropped 0 bases and J dropped 15; count of bases not matched to a gene: 12. Here the CDR3 DNA reads TGCGCCAGCAGCCAAGATGTGCTAGCGGGGGGGCAGTATCGGTTCTTC. It yields the protein CASSQDVLAGGQYRFF.

The V gene is TRBV27, the J gene TRBJ1-4, with TRBD1 matching over 7 bases. The CDR3 is made up of 16 amino acids. Germline lookup yields CDR1 MNHEY and CDR2 SMNVEV (reference sequence). V lost 4 bases, J lost 10 bases, and 15 bases stayed unmatched. CDR3 sequence reads: CASSYIPGGPRGKLFF. The CDR3 coding sequence is TGTGCCAGCAGTTACATTCCAGGGGGTCCCAGAGGAAAACTGTTTTTT. Full variable domain (rest looked up from reference TRBV27 and TRBJ1-4): EAQVTQNPRYLITVTGKKLTVTCSQNMNHEYMSWYRQDPGLGLRQIYYSMNVEVTDKGDVPEGYKVSRKEKRNFPLILESPSPNQTSLYFCASSYIPGGPRGKLFFGSGTQLSVL.

The chain uses TRBV7-2 and TRBJ1-6; 7 bases are shared with TRBD1. Germline loops: CDR1 SGHTA, CDR2 FQGNSA. V lost 7 bases, J lost 9 bases, and 15 bases stayed unmatched. This CDR3 has 16 amino acids. CDR3 region: CASTMTGFNLGSPLHF. DNA of the CDR3: TGTGCCAGCACTATGACAGGGTTCAACCTAGGTTCACCCCTCCACTTT.

The V gene is TRBV7-9, the J gene TRBJ2-3; D is perhaps TRBD2 (5 bases). Germline values: CDR1 SEHNR, CDR2 FQNEAQ (reference sequence). The CDR3 spans 14 residues. V was shortened by 5 bases and J by 0 bases, with 9 bases between the two germline ends. The CDR3 DNA sequence: TGTGCCAGCAGCCAGCTAGCTAGCACAGATACGCAGTATTTT. Its translation: CASSQLASTDTQYF.

The chain joins TRBV19 to TRBJ2-2; TRBD2 agrees at 10 bases. There are 15 residues in the CDR3. Trimming cost V 3 bases and J 6 bases; bases outside gene matches: 4. Germline V gene data show CDR1 as LNHDA and CDR2 as SQIVND (reference sequence). The CDR3 DNA is TGTGCCAGTAGTATGACTAGCGGGTACTCCGGGGAGCTGTTTTTT. It yields the protein CASSMTSGYSGELFF.

The chain employs TRBV7-2 and TRBJ1-5; 7 bases agree with TRBD1. The germline gives CDR1 SGHTA, CDR2 FQGNSA. The trim removed 6 bases at V and 5 bases at J, leaving 4 bases unmatched. There are 13 residues in the CDR3. The CDR3 sequence: CASSGQADQPQHF. The CDR3 DNA reads as TGTGCCAGCAGTGGACAGGCAGATCAGCCCCAGCATTTT.

This chain connects TRBV30 to TRBJ2-3, with 7 bases aligning to TRBD1. CDR3 length: 13 amino acids. The germline CDR1 and CDR2 sequences are GTSNPN and SVGIG (reference sequence). The ends lost 4 bases at V and 2 bases at J; junction bases unmatched: 3. CDR3 sequence reads: CAWTGQNTDTQYF. CDR3 nucleotide sequence: TGTGCCTGGACGGGACAGAACACAGATACGCAGTATTTT.

J is TRBJ1-1 and V is TRBV30, with 10 positions matching TRBD1. CDR3 length equals 16 residues. In germline, CDR1 is GTSNPN, CDR2 SVGIG (reference sequence). The V segment lost 2 bases and the J segment 3 bases; nucleotides outside the gene matches: 9. The CDR3 is CAWSLMGTGEDTEAFF. CDR3 nucleotide sequence: TGTGCCTGGAGTCTCATGGGGACAGGGGAGGACACTGAAGCTTTCTTT.

This clone was observed a few times. This chain links TRBV18 with TRBJ2-7; D not resolved. V gave up 4 bases and J gave up 0 bases, with 7 bases separating them. Germline CDR1 is KGHSH and CDR2 is LQKENI. This CDR3 is built from 13 residues. CDR3 bases: TGTGCCAGCTCACGGCGGAGCTCCTACGAGCAGTACTTC. This gives the protein CASSRRSSYEQYF.

This clone was seen a single time. V gene TRBV9 combines with J gene TRBJ2-5, with TRBD2 identical over 15 bases. The CDR3 sequence is 15 residues long. V lost 2 bases and J lost 5; bases outside the gene matches: 1. Germline values: CDR1 SGDLS, CDR2 YYNGEE. CDR3 in amino acids: CASSVGLAGGETQYF. In nucleotides, the CDR3 is TGTGCCAGCAGCGTCGGACTAGCGGGGGGGGAGACCCAGTACTTC. Full variable domain (rest looked up from reference TRBV9 and TRBJ2-5): DSGVTQTPKHLITATGQRVTLRCSPRSGDLSVYWYQQSLDQGLQFLIQYYNGEERAKGNILERFSAQQFPDLHSELNLSSLELGDSALYFCASSVGLAGGETQYFGPGTRLLVL.

The V call is TRBV24-1, the J call TRBJ2-7, with D maybe TRBD1 (5 bases). CDR1 and CDR2 from the germline V gene are KGHDR and SFDVKD. Trimming stripped 2 bases from V and 2 bases from J, with 9 bases between. This CDR3 is 14 amino acids long. The CDR3 DNA follows: TGTGCCACCAGTGATTCCAGGGCCCCCTACGAGCAGTACTTC. Protein: CATSDSRAPYEQYF.

V is TRBV6-2 or TRBV6-3 and J is TRBJ2-1; a weak D match, TRBD2 (6 bases). V dropped 7 bases and J dropped 2 bases, with 12 bases sitting between them. The CDR3 has 14 amino acids. Germline V gene lookup returns CDR1 MNHEY and CDR2 SVGEGT. This CDR3 is CASTPSGAYNEQFF. The CDR3, as DNA: TGTGCCAGCACCCCCTCGGGGGCCTACAATGAGCAGTTCTTC.

The gene calls are TRBV4-1 and TRBJ1-1, with D perhaps TRBD1 (6 bases). The V gene lost 1 base and the J gene lost 5 bases, with 11 bases spanning the gap. In germline, CDR1 is MGHRA, CDR2 YSYEKL. This CDR3 is 14 amino acids long. The CDR3 DNA reads as TGCGCCAGCAGCCAAGCAACAGGGAAAACTGAAGCTTTCTTT. Protein sequence: CASSQATGKTEAFF.

J is TRBJ2-7 and V is TRBV5-1; 10 bases map to TRBD2. CDR1 SGHRS and CDR2 YFSETQ come from the germline V gene. V dropped 0 bases and J dropped 7; count of bases not matched to a gene: 4. The CDR3 extends over 14 amino acids. CDR3 bases: TGCGCCAGCAGCTTGGGAGCGGGGGGGCTTGAGCAGTACTTC. Its translation: CASSLGAGGLEQYF. The variable domain in full, completed from reference TRBV5-1 and TRBJ2-7, reads KAGVTQTPRYLIKTRGQQVTLSCSPISGHRSVSWYQQTPGQGLQFLFEYFSETQRNKGNFPGRFSGRQFSNSRSEMNVSTLELGDSALYLCASSLGAGGLEQYFGPGTRLTVT.